This TCR beta chain was recovered during a study of beta chain features in type 1 diabetes. Study-level points and caveats: Moderate yet significant TCRB CDR3 shortening was seen in Type 1 diabetes patients in all four CD4+ subsets. The study left unresolved whether HLA type influences TCRB rearrangement. Type 1 diabetes patients showed fewer insertions and more deletions at VDJ junctions.

Points on this clone: Its antigen is not known.

Reverse transcribing all isolated RNA meant expressed TCRB transcripts were sequenced. The method was immunoSEQ multiplex PCR; TCRdb's version includes in-frame clones alone and lacks a portion of them. The profile shows 55,000 to 85,000 clones, approximately 47% of them singletons. The CDR3 covers 15 residues. Germline V lookup: CDR1 MNHEY, CDR2 SMNVEV (reference sequence). Deletions cut 4 bases from V and 0 bases from J, with 11 bases between. Every participating donor gave one draw, a heparinised blood sample averaging roughly 100 mL. Input material: central memory CD4+ T cells from blood. The sequence was obtained from a man under 40 with type 1 diabetes. The chain couples TRBV27 to TRBJ2-3; possibly TRBD1 for D (5 bases). The CDR3: CASSSRASSTDTQYF. CDR3 coding DNA: TGTGCCAGCAGTTCCAGGGCTTCTAGCACAGATACGCAGTATTTT.